This T cell receptor beta chain was found in a study of blood T cell repertoires in COVID-19. Study-wide background: Sources were T cells, B-cell-depleted T cells, or PBMCs; the material itself was cDNA or gDNA.

Germline V lookup: CDR1 MNHEY, CDR2 SMNVEV (reference sequence). V lost 3 bases to trimming and J lost 0 bases; unmatched junction nucleotides: 6. The CDR3 spans 16 residues. As handled by the study authors: Estimates of nucleated cell counts were drawn from the amplification of reference gene primers. The method was immunoSEQ multiplex PCR; TCRdb's version includes in-frame clones alone and lacks a portion of them. The V and J calls and clone size were taken over from that table, and D and trimming were inferred from the DNA. The data contain roughly 77,000 clones, roughly 80% of them singletons. Material for sequencing was peripheral blood. The J gene is TRBJ1-2, the V gene TRBV27, with 8 bases identical to TRBD1. The receptor was isolated from a human donor in a cohort sampled during active COVID-19. CDR3 loop: CASSFTGTGSNYGYTF. CDR3 DNA: TGTGCCAGCAGTTTCACAGGGACAGGTTCTAACTATGGCTACACCTTC.